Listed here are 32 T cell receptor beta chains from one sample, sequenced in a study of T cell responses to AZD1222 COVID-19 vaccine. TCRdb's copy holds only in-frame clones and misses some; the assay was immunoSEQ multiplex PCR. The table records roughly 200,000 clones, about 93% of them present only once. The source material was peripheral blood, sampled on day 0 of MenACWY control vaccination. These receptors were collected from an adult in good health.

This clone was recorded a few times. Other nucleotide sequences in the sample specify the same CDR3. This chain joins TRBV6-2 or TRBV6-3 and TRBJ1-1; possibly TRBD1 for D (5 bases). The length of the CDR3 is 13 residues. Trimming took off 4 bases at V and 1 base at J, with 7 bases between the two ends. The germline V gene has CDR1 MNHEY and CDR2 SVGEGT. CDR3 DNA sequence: TGTGCCAGCAGTTCTAGGGGGAACACTGAAGCTTTCTTT. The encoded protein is CASSSRGNTEAFF.

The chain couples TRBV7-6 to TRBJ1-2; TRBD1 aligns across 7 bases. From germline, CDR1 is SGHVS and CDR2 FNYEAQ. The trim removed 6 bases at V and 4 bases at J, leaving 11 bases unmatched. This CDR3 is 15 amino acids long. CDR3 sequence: CASSQGQPFFYGYTF. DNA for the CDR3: TGTGCCAGCAGTCAGGGACAGCCTTTTTTCTATGGCTACACCTTC. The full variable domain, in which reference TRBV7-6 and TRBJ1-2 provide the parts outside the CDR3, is GAGVSQSPRYKVTKRGQDVALRCDPISGHVSLYWYRQALGQGPEFLTYFNYEAQQDKSGLPNDRFSAERPEGSISTLTIQRTEQRDSAMYRCASSQGQPFFYGYTFGSGTRLTVV.

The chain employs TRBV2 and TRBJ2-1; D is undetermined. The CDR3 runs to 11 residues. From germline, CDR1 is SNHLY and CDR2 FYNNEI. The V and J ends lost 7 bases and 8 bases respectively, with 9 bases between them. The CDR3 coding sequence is TGTGCCAGCACGGTTCATCATGAGCAGTTCTTC. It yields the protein CASTVHHEQFF.

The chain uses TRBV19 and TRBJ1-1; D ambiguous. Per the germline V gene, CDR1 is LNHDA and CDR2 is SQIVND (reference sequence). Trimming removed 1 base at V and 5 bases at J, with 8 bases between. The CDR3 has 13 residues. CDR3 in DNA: TGTGCCAGTAGTATAGCCAGCACAACTGAAGCTTTCTTT. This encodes CASSIASTTEAFF.

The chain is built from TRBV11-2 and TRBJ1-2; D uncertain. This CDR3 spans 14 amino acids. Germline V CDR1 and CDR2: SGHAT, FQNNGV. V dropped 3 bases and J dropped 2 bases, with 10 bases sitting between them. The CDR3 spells CASSLTDGNYGYTF. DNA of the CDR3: TGTGCCAGCAGCTTGACCGACGGGAACTATGGCTACACCTTC.

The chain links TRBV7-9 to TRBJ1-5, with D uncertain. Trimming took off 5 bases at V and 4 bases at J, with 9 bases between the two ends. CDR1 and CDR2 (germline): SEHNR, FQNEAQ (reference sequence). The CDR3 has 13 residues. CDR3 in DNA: TGTGCCAGCAGCGCTCGGGAAAATCAGCCCCAGCATTTT. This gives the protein CASSARENQPQHF.

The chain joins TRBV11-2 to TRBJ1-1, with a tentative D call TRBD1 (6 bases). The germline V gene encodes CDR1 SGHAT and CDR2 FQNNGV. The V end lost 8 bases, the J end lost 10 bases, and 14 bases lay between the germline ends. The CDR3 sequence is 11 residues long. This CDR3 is CASWGLGRAFF. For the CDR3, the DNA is TGTGCCAGCTGGGGGCTCGGCCGAGCTTTCTTT. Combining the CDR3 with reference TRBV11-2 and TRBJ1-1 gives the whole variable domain EAGVAQSPRYKIIEKRQSVAFWCNPISGHATLYWYQQILGQGPKLLIQFQNNGVVDDSQLPKDRFSAERLKGVDSTLKIQPAKLEDSAVYLCASWGLGRAFFGQGTRLTVV.

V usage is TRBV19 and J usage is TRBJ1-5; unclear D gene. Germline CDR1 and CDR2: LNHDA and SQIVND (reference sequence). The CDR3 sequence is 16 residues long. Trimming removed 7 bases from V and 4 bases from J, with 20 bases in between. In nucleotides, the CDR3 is TGTGCCAGTACCAAGGAAGGAGTTCTTAGAAATCAGCCCCAGCATTTT. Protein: CASTKEGVLRNQPQHF.

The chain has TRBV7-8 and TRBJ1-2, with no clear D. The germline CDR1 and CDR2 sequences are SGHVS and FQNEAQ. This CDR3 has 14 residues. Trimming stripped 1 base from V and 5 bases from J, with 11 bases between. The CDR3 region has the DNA TGTGCCAGCAGCTTAGGGTCAGGAACGTATGGCTACACCTTC. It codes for CASSLGSGTYGYTF.

The CDR3 spells CASSFGVPNYGYTF. In DNA, the CDR3 is TGTGCCAGCAGTTTTGGGGTCCCAAACTATGGCTACACCTTC. This chain joins TRBV27 and TRBJ1-2; no reliable D call. This CDR3 is built from 14 residues. V was trimmed by 3 bases and J by 2 bases, leaving 10 bases between them. Germline V CDR1 and CDR2: MNHEY, SMNVEV (reference sequence).

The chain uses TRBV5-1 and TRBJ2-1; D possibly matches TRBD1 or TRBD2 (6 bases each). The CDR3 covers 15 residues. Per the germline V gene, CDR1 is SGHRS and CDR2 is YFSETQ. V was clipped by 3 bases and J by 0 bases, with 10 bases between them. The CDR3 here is CASSSGGPSYNEQFF. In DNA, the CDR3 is TGCGCCAGCAGCTCCGGGGGCCCCTCCTACAATGAGCAGTTCTTC.

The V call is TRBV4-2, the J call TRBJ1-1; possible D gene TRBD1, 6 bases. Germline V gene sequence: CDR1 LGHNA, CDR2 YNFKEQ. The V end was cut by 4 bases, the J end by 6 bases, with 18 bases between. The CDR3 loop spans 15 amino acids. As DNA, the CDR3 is TGTGCCAGCAGCCGGTCCAGGGGTCTGCAGGCTGAAGCTTTCTTT. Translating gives CASSRSRGLQAEAFF.

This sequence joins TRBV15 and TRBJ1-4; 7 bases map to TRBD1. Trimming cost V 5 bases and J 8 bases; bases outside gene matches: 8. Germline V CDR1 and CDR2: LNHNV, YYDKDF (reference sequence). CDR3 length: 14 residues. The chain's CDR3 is CATSHGTVVEKLFF. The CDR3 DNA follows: TGTGCCACCAGCCACGGGACAGTTGTAGAAAAACTGTTTTTT.

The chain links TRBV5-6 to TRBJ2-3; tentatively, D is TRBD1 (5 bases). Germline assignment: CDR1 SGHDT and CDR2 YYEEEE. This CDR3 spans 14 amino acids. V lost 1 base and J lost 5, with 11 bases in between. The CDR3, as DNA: TGTGCCAGCAGCTTGATCAGGGAAGGAGATACGCAGTATTTT. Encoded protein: CASSLIREGDTQYF.

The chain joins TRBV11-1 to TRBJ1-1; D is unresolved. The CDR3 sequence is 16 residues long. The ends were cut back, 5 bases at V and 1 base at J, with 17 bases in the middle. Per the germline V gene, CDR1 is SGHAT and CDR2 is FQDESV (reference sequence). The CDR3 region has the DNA TGTGCCAGCAGCCCCCTTCCCGCGGGAGAGAACACTGAAGCTTTCTTT. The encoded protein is CASSPLPAGENTEAFF.

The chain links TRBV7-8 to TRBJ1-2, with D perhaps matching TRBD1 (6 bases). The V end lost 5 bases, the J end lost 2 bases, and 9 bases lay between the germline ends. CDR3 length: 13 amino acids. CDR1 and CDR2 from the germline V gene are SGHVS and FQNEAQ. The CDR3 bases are TGTGCCAGCAGCCTCGGACAGAACTATGGCTACACCTTC. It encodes CASSLGQNYGYTF.

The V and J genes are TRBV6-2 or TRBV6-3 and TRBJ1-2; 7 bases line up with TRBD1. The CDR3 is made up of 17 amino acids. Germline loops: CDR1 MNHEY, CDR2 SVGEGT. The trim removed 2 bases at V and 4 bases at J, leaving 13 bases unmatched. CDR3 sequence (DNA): TGTGCCAGCAGTTACCTCCTTAGACAGGGAGTTAGCTATGGCTACACCTTC. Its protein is CASSYLLRQGVSYGYTF.

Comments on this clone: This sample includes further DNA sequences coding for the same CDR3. The CDR3 spells CASSRGQNQPQHF. CDR3 sequence (DNA): TGTGCCAGCAGTAGGGGACAGAATCAGCCCCAGCATTTT. The chain carries TRBV12-3 or TRBV12-4 and TRBJ1-5, with 7 bases identical to TRBD1. The length of the CDR3 is 13 residues. The junction had 2 bases not matched to a gene; V was cut back by 5 bases and J by 4 bases.

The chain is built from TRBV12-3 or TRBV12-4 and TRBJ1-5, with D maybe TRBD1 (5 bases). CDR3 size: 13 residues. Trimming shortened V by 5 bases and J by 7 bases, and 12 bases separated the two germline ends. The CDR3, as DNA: TGTGCCAGCAGTCTCGGGGGAAGCCAGCCCCAGCATTTT. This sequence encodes CASSLGGSQPQHF.

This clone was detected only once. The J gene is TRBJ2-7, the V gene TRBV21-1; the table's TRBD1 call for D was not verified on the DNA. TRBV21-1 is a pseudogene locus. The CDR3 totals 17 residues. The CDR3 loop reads CASRKDIYPGQGYEQYF. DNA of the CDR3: TGTGCCAGCAGAAAGGACATATATCCGGGACAGGGATACGAGCAGTACTTC.

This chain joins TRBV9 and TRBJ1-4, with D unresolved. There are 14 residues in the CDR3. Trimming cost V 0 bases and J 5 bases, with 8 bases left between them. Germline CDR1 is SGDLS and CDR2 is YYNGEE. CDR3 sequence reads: CASSVGGRNEKLFF. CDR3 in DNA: TGTGCCAGCAGCGTAGGAGGGAGAAATGAAAAACTGTTTTTT.

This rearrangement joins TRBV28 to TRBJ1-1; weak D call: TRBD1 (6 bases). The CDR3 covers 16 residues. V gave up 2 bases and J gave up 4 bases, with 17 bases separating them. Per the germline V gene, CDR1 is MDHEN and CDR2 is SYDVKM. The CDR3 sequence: CASSLPGYRASTEAFF. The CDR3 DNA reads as TGTGCCAGCAGTTTACCGGGCTACAGGGCTAGCACTGAAGCTTTCTTT. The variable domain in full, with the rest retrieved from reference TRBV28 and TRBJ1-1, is DVKVTQSSRYLVKRTGEKVFLECVQDMDHENMFWYRQDPGLGLRLIYFSYDVKMKEKGDIPEGYSVSREKKERFSLILESASTNQTSMYLCASSLPGYRASTEAFFGQGTRLTVV.

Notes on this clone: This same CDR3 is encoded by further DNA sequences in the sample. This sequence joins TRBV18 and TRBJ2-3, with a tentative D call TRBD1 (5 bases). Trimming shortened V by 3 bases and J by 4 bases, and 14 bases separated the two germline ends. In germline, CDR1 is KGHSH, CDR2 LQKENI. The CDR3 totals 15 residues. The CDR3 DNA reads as TGTGCCAGCTCACCGCCCTTAAAAGGGGCAGATACGCAGTATTTT. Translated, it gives CASSPPLKGADTQYF. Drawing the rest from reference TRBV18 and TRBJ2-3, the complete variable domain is NAGVMQNPRHLVRRRGQEARLRCSPMKGHSHVYWYRQLPEEGLKFMVYLQKENIIDESGMPKERFSAEFPKEGPSILRIQQVVRGDSAAYFCASSPPLKGADTQYFGPGTRLTVL.

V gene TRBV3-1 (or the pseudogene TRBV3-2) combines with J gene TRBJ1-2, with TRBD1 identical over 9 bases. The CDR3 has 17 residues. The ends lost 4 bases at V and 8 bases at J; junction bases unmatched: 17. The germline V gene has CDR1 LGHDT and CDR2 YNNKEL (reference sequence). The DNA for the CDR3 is TGTGCCAGCAGCCCGGGGGGGACAGGGCCCATTCTTGGAGGCTACACCTTC. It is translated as CASSPGGTGPILGGYTF.

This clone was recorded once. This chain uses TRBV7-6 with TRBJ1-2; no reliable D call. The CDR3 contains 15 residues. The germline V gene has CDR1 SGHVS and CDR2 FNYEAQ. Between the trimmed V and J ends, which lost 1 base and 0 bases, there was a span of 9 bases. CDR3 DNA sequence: TGTGCCAGCAGCTTAGGGGTGACACCTAACTATGGCTACACCTTC. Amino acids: CASSLGVTPNYGYTF.

CDR3 protein: CASSLAAETQYF. CDR3 sequence (DNA): TGTGCCAGCAGCTTGGCCGCGGAGACCCAGTACTTC. The chain is built from TRBV5-6 and TRBJ2-5; no definite D call. Germline loops: CDR1 SGHDT, CDR2 YYEEEE. This CDR3 is built from 12 residues. Trimming took off 0 bases at V and 5 bases at J, with 5 bases between the two ends. The full variable domain, its missing parts supplied by reference TRBV5-6 and TRBJ2-5, is DAGVTQSPTHLIKTRGQQVTLRCSPKSGHDTVSWYQQALGQGPQFIFQYYEEEERQRGNFPDRFSGHQFPNYSSELNVNALLLGDSALYLCASSLAAETQYFGPGTRLLVL.

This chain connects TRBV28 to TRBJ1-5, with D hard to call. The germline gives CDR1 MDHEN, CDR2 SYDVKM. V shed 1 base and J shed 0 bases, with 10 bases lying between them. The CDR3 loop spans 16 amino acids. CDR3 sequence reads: CASSLLGRISNQPQHF. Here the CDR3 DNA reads TGTGCCAGCAGTTTATTAGGCCGTATTAGCAATCAGCCCCAGCATTTT.

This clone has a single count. CDR3 residues: CASSLASSSLSSYEQYF. Here the CDR3 DNA reads TGCGCCAGCAGCTTGGCCTCTTCCTCCTTAAGCTCCTACGAGCAGTACTTC. This sequence joins TRBV5-1 and TRBJ2-7; D remains ambiguous. This CDR3 comprises 17 residues. V lost 0 bases and J lost 0, with 16 bases in between. Germline V gene data show CDR1 as SGHRS and CDR2 as YFSETQ.

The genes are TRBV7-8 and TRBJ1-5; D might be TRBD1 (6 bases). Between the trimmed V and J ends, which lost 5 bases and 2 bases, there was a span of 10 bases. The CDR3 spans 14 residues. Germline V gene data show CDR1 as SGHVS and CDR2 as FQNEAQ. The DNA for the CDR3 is TGTGCCAGCAGCCGGGACACCCGCAATCAGCCCCAGCATTTT. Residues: CASSRDTRNQPQHF.

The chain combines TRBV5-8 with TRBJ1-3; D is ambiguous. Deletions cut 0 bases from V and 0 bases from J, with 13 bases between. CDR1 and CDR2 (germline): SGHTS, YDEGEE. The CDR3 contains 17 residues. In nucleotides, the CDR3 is TGTGCCAGCAGCTTGGGGCCCGAAATCCGCTCTGGAAACACCATATATTTT. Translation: CASSLGPEIRSGNTIYF.

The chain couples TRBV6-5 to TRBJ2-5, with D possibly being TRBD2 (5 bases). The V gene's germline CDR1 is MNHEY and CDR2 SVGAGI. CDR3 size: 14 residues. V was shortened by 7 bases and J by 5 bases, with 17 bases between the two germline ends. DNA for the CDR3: TGTGCCAGCAACAATCAGGCTAGCAAGGAGACCCAGTACTTC. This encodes CASNNQASKETQYF.

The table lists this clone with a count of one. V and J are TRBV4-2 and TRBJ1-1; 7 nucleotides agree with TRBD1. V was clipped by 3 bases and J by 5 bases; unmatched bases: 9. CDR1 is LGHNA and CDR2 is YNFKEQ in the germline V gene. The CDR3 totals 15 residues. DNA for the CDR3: TGTGCCAGCAGCCACCCCGACAGGGAGGGGACTGAAGCTTTCTTT. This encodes CASSHPDREGTEAFF.